This passage covers 5 T cell receptor beta chains from one sample sequenced in a study of early stage breast cancer tumors. Assay: immunoSEQ multiplex PCR; the TCRdb copy retains only in-frame clones and omits some. In the table there are 70,000 or so clones, over 80% of which are singletons. The sample consisted of blood. Receptors were obtained from a person between 35 and 49 years old with breast cancer.

This clone appeared a single time. The chain combines TRBV25-1 with TRBJ2-1; 7 nucleotides line up with TRBD2. Germline CDR1 MGHDK, CDR2 SYGVNS. This CDR3 comprises 14 residues. The junction had 8 bases not matched to a gene; V was cut back by 4 bases and J by 8 bases. CDR3 sequence reads: CASSVAGEGYEQFF. The CDR3 DNA reads as TGTGCCAGCAGTGTTGCGGGAGAGGGTTATGAGCAGTTCTTC.

This clone showed up just a few times. The rearrangement joins TRBV20-1 to TRBJ1-4; D is uncertain. The CDR3 is made up of 11 amino acids. V was trimmed by 6 bases and J by 8 bases, leaving 10 bases between them. Germline V gene sequence: CDR1 DFQATT, CDR2 SNEGSKA (reference sequence). CDR3 residues: CSAGPREKLFF. The CDR3, as DNA: TGCAGTGCCGGACCCAGGGAAAAACTGTTTTTT.

The V call is TRBV6-5, the J call TRBJ1-1; tentatively, D is TRBD1 (5 bases). Germline V CDR1 and CDR2: MNHEY, SVGAGI. CDR3 length: 14 amino acids. Trimming stripped 8 bases from V and 3 bases from J, with 16 bases between. Written as DNA, the CDR3 is TGTGCCAGCTTCAGGGATAAAGAAGACACTGAAGCTTTCTTT. Translated, it gives CASFRDKEDTEAFF.

The chain is built from TRBV9 and TRBJ2-7; 7 bases map to TRBD1. Germline loops: CDR1 SGDLS, CDR2 YYNGEE. This CDR3 region has 15 residues. The junction had 11 bases not matched to a gene; V was cut back by 5 bases and J by 3 bases. The CDR3 protein is CASSFGTADHYEQYF. The CDR3, as DNA: TGTGCCAGCAGTTTTGGGACAGCAGACCACTACGAGCAGTACTTC.

The chain links TRBV5-4 to TRBJ2-1, with 9 bases identical to TRBD2. This CDR3 has 16 amino acids. Per the germline V gene, CDR1 is SGHNT and CDR2 is YYREEE (reference sequence). The trim removed 5 bases at V and 2 bases at J, leaving 8 bases unmatched. CDR3 DNA: TGTGCCAGCAGGCTAGCGGGACGGTCCACCTACAATGAGCAGTTCTTC. It codes for CASRLAGRSTYNEQFF.